What follows describes a single TCR beta chain. Its matching antigen is unknown. The CDR3 is made up of 14 amino acids. V shed 5 bases and J 8 bases; nucleotides not matched to a gene: 7. This sample is drawn from a study of Graves' ophthalmopathy and Graves' hyperthyroidism. Broader study findings: In blood appeared most of the expanded thyroid clonotypes whose frequency exceeded 0.001.

RNA transcripts were the source from which TCR beta CDR3 regions were amplified. Following a first-round RT-PCR that used HTBI primers, a second-round multiplex PCR was carried out. One entry per CDR3 protein results from TCRdb running MiXCR on the multiplex PCR reads. The sample includes 680,000 or so distinct CDR3 sequences, 22% of them seen just once. Patients in the hyperthyroidism group, adults aged 18 to 65, were newly diagnosed, under 2 months' duration. The study excluded patients with other autoimmune diseases, uncontrolled infections, pregnancy or lactation. The authors diagnosed from clinical symptoms, serum thyroxine, TRAb, thyroid ultrasound and orbital computed tomography.

Material for sequencing was peripheral blood. The chain uses TRBV12-3 or TRBV12-4 and TRBJ1-5, with 9 bases identical to TRBD1. This clonotype originated in a woman aged 18 to 35 with stable Graves' hyperthyroidism. Some clones in this sample may be carry-over from other donors' samples. For the CDR3, the DNA is TGTGCCAGCAGTGTACCCGGGACAGGGAAGCCCCAGCATTTT. It is translated as CASSVPGTGKPQHF.